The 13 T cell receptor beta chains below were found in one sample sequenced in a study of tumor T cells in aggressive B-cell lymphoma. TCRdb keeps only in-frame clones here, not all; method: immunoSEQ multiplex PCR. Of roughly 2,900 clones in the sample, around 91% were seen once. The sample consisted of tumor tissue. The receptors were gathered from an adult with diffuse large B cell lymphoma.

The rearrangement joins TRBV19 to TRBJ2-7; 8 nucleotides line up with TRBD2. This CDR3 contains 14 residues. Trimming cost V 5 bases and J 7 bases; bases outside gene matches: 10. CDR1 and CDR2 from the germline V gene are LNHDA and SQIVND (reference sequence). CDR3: CASSGAGGPLEQYF. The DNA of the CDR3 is TGTGCCAGTAGTGGGGCGGGAGGCCCCCTGGAGCAGTACTTC.

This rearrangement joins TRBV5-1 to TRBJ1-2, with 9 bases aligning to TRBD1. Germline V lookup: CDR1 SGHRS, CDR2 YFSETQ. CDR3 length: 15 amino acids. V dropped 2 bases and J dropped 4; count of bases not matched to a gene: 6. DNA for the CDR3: TGCGCCAGCAGCTTCGGGGACAGGGAGGTCTATGGCTACACCTTC. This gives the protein CASSFGDREVYGYTF.

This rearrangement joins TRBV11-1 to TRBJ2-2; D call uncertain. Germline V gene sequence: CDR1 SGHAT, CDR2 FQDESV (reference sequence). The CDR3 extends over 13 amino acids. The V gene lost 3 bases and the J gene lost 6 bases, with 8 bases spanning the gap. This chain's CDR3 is CASSFLRAGELFF. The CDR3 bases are TGTGCCAGCAGCTTTCTCCGGGCCGGGGAGCTGTTTTTT.

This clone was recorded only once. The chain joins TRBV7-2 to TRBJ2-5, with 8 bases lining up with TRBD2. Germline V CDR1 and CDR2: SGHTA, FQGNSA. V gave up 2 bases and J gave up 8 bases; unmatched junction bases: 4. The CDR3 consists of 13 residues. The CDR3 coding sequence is TGTGCCAGCAGCTTAAGCGGGAGCGAAACCCAGTACTTC. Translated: CASSLSGSETQYF.

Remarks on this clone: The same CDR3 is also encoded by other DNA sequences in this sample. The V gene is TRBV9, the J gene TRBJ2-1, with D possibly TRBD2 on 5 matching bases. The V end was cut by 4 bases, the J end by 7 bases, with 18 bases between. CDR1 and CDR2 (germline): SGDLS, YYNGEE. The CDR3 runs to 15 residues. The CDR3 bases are TGTGCCAGCAGCATTCTAGCAGGAGGACGAAATGAGCAGTTCTTC. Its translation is CASSILAGGRNEQFF.

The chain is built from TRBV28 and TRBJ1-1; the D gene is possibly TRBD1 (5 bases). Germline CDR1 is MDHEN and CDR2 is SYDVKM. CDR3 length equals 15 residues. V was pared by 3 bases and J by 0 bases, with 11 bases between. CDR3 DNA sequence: TGTGCCAGCAGTTTTAGGGGCTCGTTGAACACTGAAGCTTTCTTT. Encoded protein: CASSFRGSLNTEAFF. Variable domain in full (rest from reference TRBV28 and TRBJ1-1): DVKVTQSSRYLVKRTGEKVFLECVQDMDHENMFWYRQDPGLGLRLIYFSYDVKMKEKGDIPEGYSVSREKKERFSLILESASTNQTSMYLCASSFRGSLNTEAFFGQGTRLTVV.

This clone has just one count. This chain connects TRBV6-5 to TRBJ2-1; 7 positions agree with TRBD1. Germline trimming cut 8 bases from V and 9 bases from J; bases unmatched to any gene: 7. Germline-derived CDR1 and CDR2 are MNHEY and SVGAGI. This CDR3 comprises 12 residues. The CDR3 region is CASGLNRGEQFF. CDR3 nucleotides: TGTGCCAGCGGGCTTAACAGGGGTGAGCAGTTCTTC.

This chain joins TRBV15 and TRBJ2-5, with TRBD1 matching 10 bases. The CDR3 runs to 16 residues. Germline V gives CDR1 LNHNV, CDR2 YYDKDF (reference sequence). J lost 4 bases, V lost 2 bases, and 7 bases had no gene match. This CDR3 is CATSRNRGQGGETQYF. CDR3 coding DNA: TGTGCCACCAGCAGAAATAGAGGACAGGGGGGAGAGACCCAGTACTTC.

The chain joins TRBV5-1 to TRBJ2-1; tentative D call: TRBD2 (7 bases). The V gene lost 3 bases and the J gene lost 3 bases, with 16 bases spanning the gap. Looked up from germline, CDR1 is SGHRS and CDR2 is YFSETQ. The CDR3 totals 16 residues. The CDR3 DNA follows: TGCGCCAGCAGCTGGGAGGGGGGATCGTACTACAATGAGCAGTTCTTC. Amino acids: CASSWEGGSYYNEQFF.

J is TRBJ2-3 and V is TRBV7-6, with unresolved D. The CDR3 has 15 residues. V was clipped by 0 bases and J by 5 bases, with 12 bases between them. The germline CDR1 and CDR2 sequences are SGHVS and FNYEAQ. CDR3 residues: CASSLAVLGQDTQYF. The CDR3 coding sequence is TGTGCCAGCAGCTTAGCTGTACTTGGGCAAGATACGCAGTATTTT. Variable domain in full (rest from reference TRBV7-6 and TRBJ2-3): GAGVSQSPRYKVTKRGQDVALRCDPISGHVSLYWYRQALGQGPEFLTYFNYEAQQDKSGLPNDRFSAERPEGSISTLTIQRTEQRDSAMYRCASSLAVLGQDTQYFGPGTRLTVL.

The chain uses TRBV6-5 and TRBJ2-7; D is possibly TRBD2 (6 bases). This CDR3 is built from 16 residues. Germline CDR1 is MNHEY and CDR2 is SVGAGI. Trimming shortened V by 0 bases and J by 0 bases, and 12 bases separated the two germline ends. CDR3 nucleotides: TGTGCCAGCAGTTACTCGACGGGAGCAACCTCCTACGAGCAGTACTTC. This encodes CASSYSTGATSYEQYF.

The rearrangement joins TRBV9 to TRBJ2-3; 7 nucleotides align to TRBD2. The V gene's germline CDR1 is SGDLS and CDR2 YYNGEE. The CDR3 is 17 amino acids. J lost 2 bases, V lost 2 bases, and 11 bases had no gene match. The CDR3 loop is CASSVRAGSTHTDTQYF. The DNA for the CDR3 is TGTGCCAGCAGCGTTCGAGCGGGGTCTACCCACACAGATACGCAGTATTTT.

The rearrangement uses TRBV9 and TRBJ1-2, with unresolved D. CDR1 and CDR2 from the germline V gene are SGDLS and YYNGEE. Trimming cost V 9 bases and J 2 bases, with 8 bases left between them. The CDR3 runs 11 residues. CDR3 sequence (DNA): TGTGCCACCGGGGAGAACTATGGCTACACCTTC. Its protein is CATGENYGYTF.